The sequence of this T cell receptor (beta chain) was determined in a study of cytomegalovirus exposure and HLA in healthy donors. General observations from the study: Later work found that TCR association rates differed between HLA loci; DRB1 had the most and HLA-C the fewest.

On this clone: Its cognate antigen is unknown.

Germline lookup yields CDR1 LNHNV and CDR2 YYDKDF (reference sequence). CDR3 size: 14 residues. Trimming left V 0 bases short and J 8 bases short, with 13 bases between. PCR involved 60 Vbeta and 13 Jbeta primers. Sequencing was performed with immunoSEQ multiplex PCR; in TCRdb, only in-frame clones are kept and a portion is missing. The data show 95,000 to 150,000 clones, roughly 75% seen once. This receptor was taken from a man aged 25-40 years in good health and CMV-seropositive. Sample: PBMCs. This rearrangement joins TRBV15 to TRBJ1-2; D remains ambiguous. CDR3 in DNA: TGTGCCACCAGCAGAGATCGGGTAGCCGAGGGCTACACCTTC. Protein sequence: CATSRDRVAEGYTF.